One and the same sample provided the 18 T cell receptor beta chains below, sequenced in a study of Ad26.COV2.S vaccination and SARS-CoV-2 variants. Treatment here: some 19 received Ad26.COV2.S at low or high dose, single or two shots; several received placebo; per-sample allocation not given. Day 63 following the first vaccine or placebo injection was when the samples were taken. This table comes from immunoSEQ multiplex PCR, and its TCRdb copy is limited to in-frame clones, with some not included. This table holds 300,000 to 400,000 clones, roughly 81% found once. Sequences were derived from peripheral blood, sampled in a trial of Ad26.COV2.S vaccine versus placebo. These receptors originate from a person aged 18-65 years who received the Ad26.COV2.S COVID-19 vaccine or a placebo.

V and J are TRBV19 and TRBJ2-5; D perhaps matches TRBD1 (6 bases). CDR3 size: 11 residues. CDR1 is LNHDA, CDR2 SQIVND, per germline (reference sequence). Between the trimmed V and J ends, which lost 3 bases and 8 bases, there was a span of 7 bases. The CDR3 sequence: CASSIGGTQYF. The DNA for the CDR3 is TGTGCCAGTAGTATTGGGGGCACCCAGTACTTC.

The CDR3 DNA sequence: TGTGCCAGTAGGGCTAGCGGCGGCGCGCAGTTCTTC. Translated: CASRASGGAQFF. This rearrangement joins TRBV19 to TRBJ2-1, with TRBD2 matching 7 bases. The V and J ends lost 6 bases and 12 bases, in that order; junction bases with no gene match: 8. Germline V gene sequence: CDR1 LNHDA, CDR2 SQIVND (reference sequence). The CDR3 has 12 amino acids.

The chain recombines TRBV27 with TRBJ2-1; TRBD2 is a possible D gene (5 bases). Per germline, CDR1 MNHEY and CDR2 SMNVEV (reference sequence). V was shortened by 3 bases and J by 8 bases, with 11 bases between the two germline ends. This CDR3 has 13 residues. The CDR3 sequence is CASSLASSYEQFF. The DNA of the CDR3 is TGTGCCAGCAGTTTGGCTAGCTCCTATGAGCAGTTCTTC.

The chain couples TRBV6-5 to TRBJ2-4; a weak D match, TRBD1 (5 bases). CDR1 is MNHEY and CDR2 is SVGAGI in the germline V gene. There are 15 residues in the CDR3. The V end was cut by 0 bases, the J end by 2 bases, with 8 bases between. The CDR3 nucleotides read TGTGCCAGCAGTTACTCCAGGGAATCCAAAAACATTCAGTACTTC. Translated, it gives CASSYSRESKNIQYF.

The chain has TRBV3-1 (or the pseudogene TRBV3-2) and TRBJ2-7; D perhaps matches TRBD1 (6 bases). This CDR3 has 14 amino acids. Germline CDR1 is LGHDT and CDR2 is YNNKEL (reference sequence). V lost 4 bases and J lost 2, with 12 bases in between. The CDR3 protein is CASSPWTDTYEQYF. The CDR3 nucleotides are TGTGCCAGCAGCCCGTGGACAGATACCTACGAGCAGTACTTC.

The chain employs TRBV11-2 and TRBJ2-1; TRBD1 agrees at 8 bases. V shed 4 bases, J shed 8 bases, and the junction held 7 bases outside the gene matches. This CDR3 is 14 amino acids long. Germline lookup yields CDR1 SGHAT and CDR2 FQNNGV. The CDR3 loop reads CASSSRQGRHEQFF. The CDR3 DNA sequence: TGTGCCAGCAGCTCAAGACAGGGGAGGCATGAGCAGTTCTTC. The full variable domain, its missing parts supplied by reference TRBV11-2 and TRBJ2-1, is EAGVAQSPRYKIIEKRQSVAFWCNPISGHATLYWYQQILGQGPKLLIQFQNNGVVDDSQLPKDRFSAERLKGVDSTLKIQPAKLEDSAVYLCASSSRQGRHEQFFGPGTRLTVL.

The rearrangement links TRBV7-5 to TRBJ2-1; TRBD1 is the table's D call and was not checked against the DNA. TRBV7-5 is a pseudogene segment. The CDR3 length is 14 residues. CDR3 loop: CVRSPPARGNEQFF. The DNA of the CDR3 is TGTGTCAGATCCCCTCCCGCCAGGGGGAATGAGCAGTTCTTC.

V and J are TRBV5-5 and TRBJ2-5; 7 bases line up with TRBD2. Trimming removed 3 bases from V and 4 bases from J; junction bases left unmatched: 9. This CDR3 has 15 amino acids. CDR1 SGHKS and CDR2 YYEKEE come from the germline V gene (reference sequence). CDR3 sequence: CASSWRGAGVETQYF. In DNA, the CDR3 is TGTGCCAGCAGCTGGCGCGGTGCGGGAGTAGAGACCCAGTACTTC.

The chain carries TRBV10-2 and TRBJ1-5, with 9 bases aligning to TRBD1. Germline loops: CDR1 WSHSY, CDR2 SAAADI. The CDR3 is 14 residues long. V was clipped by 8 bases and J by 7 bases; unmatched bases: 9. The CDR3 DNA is TGCGCCAGCGCCCAGGGACAGGGACGCCAGCCCCAGCATTTT. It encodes CASAQGQGRQPQHF.

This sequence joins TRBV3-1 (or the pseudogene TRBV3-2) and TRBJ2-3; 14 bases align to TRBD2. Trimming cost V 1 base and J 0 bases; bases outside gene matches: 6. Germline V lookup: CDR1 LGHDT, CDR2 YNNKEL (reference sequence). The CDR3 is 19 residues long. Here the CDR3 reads CASSQGRLAGGKSTDTQYF. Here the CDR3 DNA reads TGTGCCAGCAGCCAAGGGAGACTAGCGGGGGGGAAAAGCACAGATACGCAGTATTTT.

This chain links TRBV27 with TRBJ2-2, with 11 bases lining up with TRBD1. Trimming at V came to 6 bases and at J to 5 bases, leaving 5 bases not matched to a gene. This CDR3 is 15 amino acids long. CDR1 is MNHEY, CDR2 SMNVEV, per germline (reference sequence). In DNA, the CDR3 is TGTGCCAGCAGGGGGACAGGGGGTCGGACCGGGGAGCTGTTTTTT. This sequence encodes CASRGTGGRTGELFF.

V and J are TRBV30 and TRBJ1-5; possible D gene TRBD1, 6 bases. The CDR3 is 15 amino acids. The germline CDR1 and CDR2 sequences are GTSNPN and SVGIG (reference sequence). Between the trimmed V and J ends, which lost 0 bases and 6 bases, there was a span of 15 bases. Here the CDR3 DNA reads TGTGCCTGGAGTGTCGGGGCAGGGGTGTTTCAGCCCCAGCATTTT. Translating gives CAWSVGAGVFQPQHF.

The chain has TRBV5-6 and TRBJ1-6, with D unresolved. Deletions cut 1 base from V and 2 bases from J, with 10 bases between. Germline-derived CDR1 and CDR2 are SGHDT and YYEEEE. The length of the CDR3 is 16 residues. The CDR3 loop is CASSLRPGPYNSPLHF. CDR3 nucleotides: TGTGCCAGCAGCTTGAGACCGGGCCCCTATAATTCACCCCTCCACTTT.

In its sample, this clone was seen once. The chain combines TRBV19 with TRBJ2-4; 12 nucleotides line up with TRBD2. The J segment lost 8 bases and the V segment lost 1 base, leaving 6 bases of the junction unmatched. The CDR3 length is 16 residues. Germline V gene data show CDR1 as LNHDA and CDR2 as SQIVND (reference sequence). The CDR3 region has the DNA TGTGCCAGTAGTATAGCCCTGACTAGCGGGAGTTACATTCAGTACTTC. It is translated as CASSIALTSGSYIQYF.

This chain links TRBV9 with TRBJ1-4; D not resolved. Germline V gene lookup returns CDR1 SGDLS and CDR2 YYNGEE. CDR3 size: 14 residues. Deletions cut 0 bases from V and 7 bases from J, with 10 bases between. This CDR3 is CASSVGNWGEKLFF. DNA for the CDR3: TGTGCCAGCAGCGTAGGGAATTGGGGTGAAAAACTGTTTTTT. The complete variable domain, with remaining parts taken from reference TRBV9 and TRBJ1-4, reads DSGVTQTPKHLITATGQRVTLRCSPRSGDLSVYWYQQSLDQGLQFLIQYYNGEERAKGNILERFSAQQFPDLHSELNLSSLELGDSALYFCASSVGNWGEKLFFGSGTQLSVL.

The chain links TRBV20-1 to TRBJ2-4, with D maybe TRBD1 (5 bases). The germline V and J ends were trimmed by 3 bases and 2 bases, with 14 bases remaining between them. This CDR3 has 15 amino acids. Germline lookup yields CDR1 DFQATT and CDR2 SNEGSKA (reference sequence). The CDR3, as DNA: TGCAGTGCTAGTTTGCAGGGATTAACCAAAAACATTCAGTACTTC. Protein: CSASLQGLTKNIQYF.

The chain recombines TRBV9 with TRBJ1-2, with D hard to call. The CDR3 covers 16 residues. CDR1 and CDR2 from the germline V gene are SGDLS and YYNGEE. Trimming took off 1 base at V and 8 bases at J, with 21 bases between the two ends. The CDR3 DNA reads TGTGCCAGCAGCGTAAACCCCACGTCGCTAGAAGGGGGCTACACCTTC. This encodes CASSVNPTSLEGGYTF.

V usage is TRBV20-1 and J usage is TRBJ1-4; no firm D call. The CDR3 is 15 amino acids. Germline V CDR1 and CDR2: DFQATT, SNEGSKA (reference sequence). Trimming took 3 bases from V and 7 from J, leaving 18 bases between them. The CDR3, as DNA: TGCAGTGCTAGTATGGTTCGGCCCTCTGGTGAAAAACTGTTTTTT. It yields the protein CSASMVRPSGEKLFF.